Only one count was recorded for the clone carrying this T cell receptor beta chain. Trimming stripped 5 bases from V and 0 bases from J, with 13 bases between. Germline V gene sequence: CDR1 MNHEY, CDR2 SMNVEV (reference sequence). This CDR3 comprises 16 residues. The data derive from a study of blood T cell repertoires in COVID-19. Study summary: Sites in the United States, Italy and Spain provided acute and convalescent COVID-19 samples. T cells, B-cell-depleted T cells, or PBMCs provided the cDNA or gDNA that served as material.

In the original workflow: Researchers report that nucleated cell counts were estimated from reference gene primer amplification. Profiled with immunoSEQ multiplex PCR; TCRdb holds only in-frame clones, not every one. That table gives V, J and clone size, and the DNA gave D and trimming. The data contain more than 200,000 clones, 88% of them seen just once; the ten biggest clones take up around 6.6%. Seattle researchers signed up patients amid active infection and tracked them longitudinally. The chain recombines TRBV27 with TRBJ1-4; tentatively, D is TRBD1 (5 bases). Sequences were obtained from peripheral blood. This TCR was recovered from a woman under 40 with COVID-19, enrolled during active disease. The CDR3 reads CASSNRQFATNEKLFF. The CDR3 DNA reads TGTGCCAGCAGTAACCGACAGTTTGCAACTAATGAAAAACTGTTTTTT.